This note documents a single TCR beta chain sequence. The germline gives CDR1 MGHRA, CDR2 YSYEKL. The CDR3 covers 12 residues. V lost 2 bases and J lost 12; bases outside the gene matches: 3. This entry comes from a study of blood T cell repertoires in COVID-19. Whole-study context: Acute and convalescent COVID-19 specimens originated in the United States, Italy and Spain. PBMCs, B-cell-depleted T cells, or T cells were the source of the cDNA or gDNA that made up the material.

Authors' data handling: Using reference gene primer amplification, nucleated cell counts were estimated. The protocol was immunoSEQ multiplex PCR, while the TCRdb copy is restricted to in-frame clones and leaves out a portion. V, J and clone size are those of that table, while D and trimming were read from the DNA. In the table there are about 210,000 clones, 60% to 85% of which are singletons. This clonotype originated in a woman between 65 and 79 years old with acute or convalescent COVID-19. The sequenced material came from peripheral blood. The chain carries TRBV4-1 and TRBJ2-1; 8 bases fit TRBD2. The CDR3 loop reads CASSQSAGGQFF. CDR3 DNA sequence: TGCGCCAGCAGCCAATCGGCGGGAGGGCAGTTCTTC.